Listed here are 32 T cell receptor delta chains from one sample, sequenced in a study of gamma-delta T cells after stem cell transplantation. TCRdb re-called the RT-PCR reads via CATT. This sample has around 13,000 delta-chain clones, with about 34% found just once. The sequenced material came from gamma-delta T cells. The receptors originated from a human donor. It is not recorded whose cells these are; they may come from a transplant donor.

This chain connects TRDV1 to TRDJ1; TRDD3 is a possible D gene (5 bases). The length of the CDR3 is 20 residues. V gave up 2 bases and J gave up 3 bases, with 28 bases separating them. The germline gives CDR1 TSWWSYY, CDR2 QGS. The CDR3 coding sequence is TGTGCTCTTGGGGAATGGAGGAGGCTTTCCCACCGAGGGGGGTCCGATAAACTCATCTTT. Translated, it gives CALGEWRRLSHRGGSDKLIF.

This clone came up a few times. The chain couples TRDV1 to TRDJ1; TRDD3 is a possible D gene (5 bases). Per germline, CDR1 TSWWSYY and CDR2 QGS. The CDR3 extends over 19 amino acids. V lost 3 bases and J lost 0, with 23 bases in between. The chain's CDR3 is CALGDSFRGRTPYTDKLIF. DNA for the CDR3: TGTGCTCTTGGGGATTCGTTCCGGGGACGTACTCCGTACACCGATAAACTCATCTTT.

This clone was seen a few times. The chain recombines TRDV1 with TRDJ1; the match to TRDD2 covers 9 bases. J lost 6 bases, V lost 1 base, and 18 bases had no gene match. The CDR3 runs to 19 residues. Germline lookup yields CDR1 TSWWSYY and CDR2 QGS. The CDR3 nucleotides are TGTGCTCTTGGGGAACCAGGGCCTTCCTACTGCTATTTTCACTATAAACTCATCTTT. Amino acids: CALGEPGPSYCYFHYKLIF.

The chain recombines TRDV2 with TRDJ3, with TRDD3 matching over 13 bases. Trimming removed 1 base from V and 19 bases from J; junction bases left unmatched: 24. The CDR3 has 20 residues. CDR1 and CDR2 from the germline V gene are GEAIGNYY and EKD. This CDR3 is CACDTATGGYASCDTRPMFF. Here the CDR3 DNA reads TGTGCCTGTGACACAGCTACTGGGGGATACGCTTCCTGTGACACCCGCCCAATGTTTTTC.

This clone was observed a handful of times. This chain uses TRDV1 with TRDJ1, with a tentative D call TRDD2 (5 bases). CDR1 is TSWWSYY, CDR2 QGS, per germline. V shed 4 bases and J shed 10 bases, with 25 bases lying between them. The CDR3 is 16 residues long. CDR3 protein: CALGGPCQPLREGLIF. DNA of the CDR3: TGTGCTCTTGGGGGACCTTGCCAGCCCCTACGGGAGGGACTCATCTTT.

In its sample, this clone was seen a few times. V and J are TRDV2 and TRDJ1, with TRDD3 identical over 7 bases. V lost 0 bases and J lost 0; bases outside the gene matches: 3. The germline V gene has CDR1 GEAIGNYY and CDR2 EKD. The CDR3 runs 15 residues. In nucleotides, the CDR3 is TGTGCCTGTGACACCACGGGGGATTACACCGATAAACTCATCTTT. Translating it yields CACDTTGDYTDKLIF.

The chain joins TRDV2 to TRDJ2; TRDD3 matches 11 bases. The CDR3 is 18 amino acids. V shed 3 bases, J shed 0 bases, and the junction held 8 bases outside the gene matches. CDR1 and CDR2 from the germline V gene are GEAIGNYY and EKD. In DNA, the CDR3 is TGTGCCTGTGACCCACTGGGGGATAAGAGGGCTTTGACAGCACAACTCTTCTTT. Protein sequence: CACDPLGDKRALTAQLFF.

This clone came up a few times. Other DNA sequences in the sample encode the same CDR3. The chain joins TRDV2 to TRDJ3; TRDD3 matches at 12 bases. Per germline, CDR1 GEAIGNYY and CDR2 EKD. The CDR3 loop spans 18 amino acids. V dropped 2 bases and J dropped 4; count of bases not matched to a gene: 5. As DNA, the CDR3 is TGTGCCTGTGACATACTGGGGGATACATCTTGGGACACCCGACAGATGTTTTTC. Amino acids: CACDILGDTSWDTRQMFF.

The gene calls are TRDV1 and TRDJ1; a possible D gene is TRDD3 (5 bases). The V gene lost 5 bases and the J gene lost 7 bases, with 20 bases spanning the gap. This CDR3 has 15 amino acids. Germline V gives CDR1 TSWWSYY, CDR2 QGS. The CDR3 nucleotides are TGTGCTCTTGGGCTCAAAGGGCCTGGGTGGGGTAAACTCATCTTT. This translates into CALGLKGPGWGKLIF.

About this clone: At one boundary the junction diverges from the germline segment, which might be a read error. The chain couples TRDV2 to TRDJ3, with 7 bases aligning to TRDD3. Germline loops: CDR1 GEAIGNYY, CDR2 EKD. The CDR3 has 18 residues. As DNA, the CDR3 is TGTGCCTGTGACACCGCTGGGGGCCTCTCCTGGGACACCCGACAGGTGTTTTTC. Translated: CACDTAGGLSWDTRQVFF.

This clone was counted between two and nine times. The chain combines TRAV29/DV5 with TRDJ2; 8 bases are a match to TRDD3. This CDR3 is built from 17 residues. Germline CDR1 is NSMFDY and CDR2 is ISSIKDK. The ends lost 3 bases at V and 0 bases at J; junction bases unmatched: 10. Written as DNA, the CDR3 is TGTGCAGCAAAGGGCTCTGGGGGAGGTACTTTGACAGCACAACTCTTCTTT. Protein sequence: CAAKGSGGGTLTAQLFF.

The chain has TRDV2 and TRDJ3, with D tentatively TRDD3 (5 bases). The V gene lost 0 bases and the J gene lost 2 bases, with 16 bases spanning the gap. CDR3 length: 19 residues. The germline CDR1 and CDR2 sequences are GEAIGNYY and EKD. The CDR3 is CACDTWGQEGPWDTRQMFF. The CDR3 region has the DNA TGTGCCTGTGACACCTGGGGCCAAGAGGGCCCCTGGGACACCCGACAGATGTTTTTC.

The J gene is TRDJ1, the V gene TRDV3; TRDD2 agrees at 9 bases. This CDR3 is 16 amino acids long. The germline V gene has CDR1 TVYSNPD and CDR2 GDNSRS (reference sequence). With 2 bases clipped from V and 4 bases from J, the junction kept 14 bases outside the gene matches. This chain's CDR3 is CAFRAPSYEGYDKLIF. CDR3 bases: TGTGCCTTTCGGGCCCCTTCCTACGAGGGATACGATAAACTCATCTTT.

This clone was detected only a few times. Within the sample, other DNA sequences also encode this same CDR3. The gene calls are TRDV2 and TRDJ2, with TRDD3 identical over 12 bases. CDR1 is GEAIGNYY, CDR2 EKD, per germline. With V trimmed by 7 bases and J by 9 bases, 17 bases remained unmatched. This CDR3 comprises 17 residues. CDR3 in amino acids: CACDPITGGYQRTQLFF. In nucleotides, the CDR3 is TGTGCCTGCGACCCTATTACTGGGGGATACCAACGAACACAACTCTTCTTT.

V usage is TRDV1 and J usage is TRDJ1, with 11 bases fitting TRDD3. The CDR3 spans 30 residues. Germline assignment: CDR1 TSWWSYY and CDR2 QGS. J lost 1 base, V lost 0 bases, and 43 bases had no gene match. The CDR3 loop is CALGELAMLRKGQTEIVLGWGIPLTDKLIF. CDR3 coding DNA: TGTGCTCTTGGGGAACTAGCAATGCTCCGAAAAGGGCAAACTGAAATAGTCCTGGGCTGGGGGATACCTCTCACCGATAAACTCATCTTT.

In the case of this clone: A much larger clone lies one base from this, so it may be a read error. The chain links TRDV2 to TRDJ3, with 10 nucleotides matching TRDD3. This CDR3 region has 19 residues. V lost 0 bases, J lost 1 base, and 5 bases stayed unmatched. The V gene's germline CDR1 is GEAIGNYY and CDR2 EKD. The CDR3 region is CACDTVRGDTSWDTRQMFF. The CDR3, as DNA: TGTGCCTGTGACACCGTACGGGGGGATACGTCCTGGGACACCCGACAGATGTTTTTC.

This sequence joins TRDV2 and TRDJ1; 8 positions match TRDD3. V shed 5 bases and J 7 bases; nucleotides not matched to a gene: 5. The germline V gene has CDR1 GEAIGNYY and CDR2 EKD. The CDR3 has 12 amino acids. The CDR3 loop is CACVTGGIKLIF. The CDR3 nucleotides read TGTGCCTGTGTCACTGGGGGGATTAAACTCATCTTT.

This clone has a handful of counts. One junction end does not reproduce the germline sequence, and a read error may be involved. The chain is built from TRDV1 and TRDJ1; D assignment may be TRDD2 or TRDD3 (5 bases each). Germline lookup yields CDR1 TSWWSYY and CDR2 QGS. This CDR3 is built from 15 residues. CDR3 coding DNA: TGTGCCCTTGGGGAAAGGCCTACGGGTTCCGATAAACTCATCTTT. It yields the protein CALGERPTGSDKLIF.

The CDR3 here is CALGETIGWAPIKGGYTDKLIF. The CDR3 DNA reads TGTGCTCTTGGGGAAACTATTGGGTGGGCCCCGATAAAGGGAGGATACACCGATAAACTCATCTTT. The rearrangement links TRDV1 to TRDJ1; unclear D gene. Deletions cut 2 bases from V and 0 bases from J, with 31 bases between. This CDR3 region has 22 residues. In germline, CDR1 is TSWWSYY, CDR2 QGS.

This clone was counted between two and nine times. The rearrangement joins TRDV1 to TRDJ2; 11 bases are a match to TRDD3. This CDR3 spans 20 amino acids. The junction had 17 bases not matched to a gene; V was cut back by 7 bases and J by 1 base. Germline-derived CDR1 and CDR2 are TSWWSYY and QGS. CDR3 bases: TGTGCTCTTGTGGTCCTCGTACTGGGGGATATGTGGGATTTGACAGCACAACTCTTCTTT. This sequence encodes CALVVLVLGDMWDLTAQLFF.

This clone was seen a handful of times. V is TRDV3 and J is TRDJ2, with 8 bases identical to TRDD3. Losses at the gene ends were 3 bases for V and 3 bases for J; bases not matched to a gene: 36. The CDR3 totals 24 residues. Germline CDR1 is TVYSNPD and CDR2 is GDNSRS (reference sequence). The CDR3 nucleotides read TGTGCCTTAAGCCAAGTAAGCTTTAAACCCCCCGTCATATCAGGGATACGCGTGACAGCACAACTCTTCTTT. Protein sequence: CALSQVSFKPPVISGIRVTAQLFF.

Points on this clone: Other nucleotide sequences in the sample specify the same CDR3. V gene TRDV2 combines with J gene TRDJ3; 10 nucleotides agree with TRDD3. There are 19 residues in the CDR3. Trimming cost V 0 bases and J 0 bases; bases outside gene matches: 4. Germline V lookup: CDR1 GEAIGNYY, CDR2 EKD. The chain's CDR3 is CACDTWGILSSWDTRQMFF. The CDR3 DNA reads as TGTGCCTGTGACACCTGGGGGATACTAAGCTCCTGGGACACCCGACAGATGTTTTTC.

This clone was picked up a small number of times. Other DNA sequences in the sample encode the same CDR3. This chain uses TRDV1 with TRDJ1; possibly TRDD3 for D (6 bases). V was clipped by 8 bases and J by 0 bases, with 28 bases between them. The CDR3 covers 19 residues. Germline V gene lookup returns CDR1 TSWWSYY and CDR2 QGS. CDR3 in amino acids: CALKPKGDCWGPYTDKLIF. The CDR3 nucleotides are TGTGCTCTTAAACCAAAAGGGGACTGCTGGGGCCCTTACACCGATAAACTCATCTTT.

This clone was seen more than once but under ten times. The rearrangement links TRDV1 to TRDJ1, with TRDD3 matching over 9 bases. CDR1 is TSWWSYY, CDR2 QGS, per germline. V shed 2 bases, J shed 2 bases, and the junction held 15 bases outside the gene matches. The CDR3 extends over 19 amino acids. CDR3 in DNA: TGTGCTCTTGGGGAATCCCTCGTTTTAACTGGGGGAAAGACCGATAAACTCATCTTT. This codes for CALGESLVLTGGKTDKLIF.

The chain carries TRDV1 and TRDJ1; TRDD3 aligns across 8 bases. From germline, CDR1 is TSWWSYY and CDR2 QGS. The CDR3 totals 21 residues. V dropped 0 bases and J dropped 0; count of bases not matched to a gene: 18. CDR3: CALGELRAFQGGGFYTDKLIF. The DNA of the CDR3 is TGTGCTCTTGGGGAACTCCGGGCCTTCCAGGGTGGGGGATTTTACACCGATAAACTCATCTTT.

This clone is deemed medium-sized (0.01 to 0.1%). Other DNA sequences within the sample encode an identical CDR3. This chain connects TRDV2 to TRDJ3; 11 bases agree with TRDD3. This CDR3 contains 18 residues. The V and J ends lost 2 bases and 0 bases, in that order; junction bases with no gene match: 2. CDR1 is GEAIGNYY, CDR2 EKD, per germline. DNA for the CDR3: TGTGCCTGTGACAGTACTGGGGGATACTCCTGGGACACCCGACAGATGTTTTTC. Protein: CACDSTGGYSWDTRQMFF.

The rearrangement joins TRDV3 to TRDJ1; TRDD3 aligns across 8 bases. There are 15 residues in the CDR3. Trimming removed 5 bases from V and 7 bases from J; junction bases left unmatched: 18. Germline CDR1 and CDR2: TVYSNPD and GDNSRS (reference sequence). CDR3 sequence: CATFPTGGPAVKLIF. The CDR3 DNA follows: TGTGCCACCTTTCCAACTGGGGGTCCAGCCGTTAAACTCATCTTT. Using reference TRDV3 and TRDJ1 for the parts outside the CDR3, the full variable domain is CDKVTQSSPDQTVASGSEVVLLCTYDTVYSNPDLFWYRIRPDYSFQFVFYGDNSRSEGADFTQGRFSVKHILTQKAFHLVISPVRTEDSATYYCATFPTGGPAVKLIFGKGTRVTVEP.

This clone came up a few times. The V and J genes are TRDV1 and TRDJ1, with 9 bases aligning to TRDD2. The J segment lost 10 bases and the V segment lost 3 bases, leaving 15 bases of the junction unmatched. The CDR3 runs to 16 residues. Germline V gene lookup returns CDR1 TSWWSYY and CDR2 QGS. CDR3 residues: CALGEGPSYVDAGLIF. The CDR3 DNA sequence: TGTGCTCTTGGGGAGGGGCCTTCCTACGTGGATGCCGGACTCATCTTT.

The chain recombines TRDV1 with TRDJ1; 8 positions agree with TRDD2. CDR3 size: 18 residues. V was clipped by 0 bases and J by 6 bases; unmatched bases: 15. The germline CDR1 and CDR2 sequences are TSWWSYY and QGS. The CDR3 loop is CALGELRTPFLRVHKLIF. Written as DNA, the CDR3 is TGTGCTCTTGGGGAACTAAGAACGCCCTTCCTAAGAGTTCATAAACTCATCTTT.

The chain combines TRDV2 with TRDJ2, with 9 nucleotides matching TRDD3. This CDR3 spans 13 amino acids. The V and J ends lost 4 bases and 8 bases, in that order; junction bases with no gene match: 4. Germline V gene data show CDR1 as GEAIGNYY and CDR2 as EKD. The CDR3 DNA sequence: TGTGCCTGTGAACACTGGGGGACCGCACAACTCTTCTTT. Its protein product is CACEHWGTAQLFF.

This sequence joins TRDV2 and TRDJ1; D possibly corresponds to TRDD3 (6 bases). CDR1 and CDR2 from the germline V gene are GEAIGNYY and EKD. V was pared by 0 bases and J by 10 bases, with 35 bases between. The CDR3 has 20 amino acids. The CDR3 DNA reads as TGTGCCTGTGACACCCTGCTCCTGCGACGGGTACTGGGTGATACTTTCACACTCATCTTT. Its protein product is CACDTLLLRRVLGDTFTLIF.

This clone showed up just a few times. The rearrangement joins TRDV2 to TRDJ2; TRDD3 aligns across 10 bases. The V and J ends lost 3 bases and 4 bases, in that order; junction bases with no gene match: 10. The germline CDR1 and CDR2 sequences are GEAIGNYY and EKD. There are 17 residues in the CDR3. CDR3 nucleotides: TGTGCCTGTGACGGCCTACTGGGGGATGCTAAGACAGCACAACTCTTCTTT. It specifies CACDGLLGDAKTAQLFF.